This TCR beta chain derives from a study of blood T cell repertoires in COVID-19. About the study: Donors in the United States, Italy and Spain gave samples during acute or convalescent COVID-19. PBMCs, B-cell-depleted T cells, or T cells were the source of the cDNA or gDNA that made up the material.

Under the authors' procedure: Scientists estimated how many nucleated cells there were by amplifying reference gene primers. Using immunoSEQ multiplex PCR, the repertoire was profiled, and TCRdb retains in-frame clones only, with some absent. The V and J calls and clone size were taken over from that table, and D and trimming were inferred from the DNA. The repertoire holds just over 80,000 clones, with over 60% as singletons. Trimming took off 0 bases at V and 6 bases at J, with 12 bases between the two ends. Germline V CDR1 and CDR2: GTSNPN, SVGIG (reference sequence). The CDR3 is 14 residues long.

The chain is built from TRBV30 and TRBJ1-3; D is perhaps TRBD1 (5 bases). Sequenced input: peripheral blood. This TCR derives from a woman of 80 years or more with active or convalescent COVID-19. CDR3 amino acids: CAWSVPGWTNTIYF. CDR3 coding DNA: TGTGCCTGGAGTGTACCAGGGTGGACAAACACCATATATTTT.